A selection of T cell receptor beta chains follows, all from one sample in a study of early T cells in non-severe SARS-CoV-2 infection. One entry per CDR3 protein, called by TCRdb with MiXCR from the 5' RACE reads. This table holds just over 95,000 distinct CDR3 sequences, around 10% found once. The sequenced material came from whole blood. Receptors originate from an adult who was a healthcare worker with PCR-confirmed SARS-CoV-2 infection or an uninfected control (not recorded which). Both conserved end residues are part of each CDR3. The D gene is left open where the match is weak. Only some rows state a clone size, as once, few, many or a class for expanded clones.

j_call d_call v_call clone_size cdr3_nt cdr3_aa
TRBJ2-3 - TRBV29-1 many TGCAGCGTCATTAGTGTCCACAGGGACACGCAGTATTTT CSVISVHRDTQYF
TRBJ1-4 - TRBV29-1 few TGCAGCTTTCGGAGGGGAGTCGGAGAAAAACTGTTTTTT CSFRRGVGEKLFF
TRBJ2-1 - TRBV29-1 many TGCAGCGTTGGTAGATCAGGATCCAATGAGCAGTTCTTC CSVGRSGSNEQFF
TRBJ2-1 - TRBV20-1 many TGCAGTGCAGCGGACTCCCCTCCTGAGCAGTTCTTC CSAADSPPEQFF
TRBJ2-5 - TRBV3-1 many TGTGCCAGCAGCCAAGACCTGGGCACTGGGAGAGAGACCCAGTACTTC CASSQDLGTGRETQYF
TRBJ2-1 - TRBV12-3/TRBV12-4 few TGTGCCAGCTCCATGGGGCGGAGAACCTACAATGAGCAGTTCTTC CASSMGRRTYNEQFF
TRBJ1-1 - TRBV3-1 - TGTGCCAGCAGCCAAGCCGACAGGACTGAAGCTTTCTTT CASSQADRTEAFF
TRBJ2-7 TRBD1 TRBV29-1 - TGCAGCGCGGGGACAGGGACCAACGAGCAGTACTTC CSAGTGTNEQYF
TRBJ2-3 TRBD2 TRBV7-6 medium-sized TGTGCCAGCAGCCTCCTTCCCCGGACTAGCGACACAGATACGCAGTATTTT CASSLLPRTSDTDTQYF
TRBJ2-7 - TRBV4-1 many TGCGCCAGCAGCCAACCGGGACGATCCTACGAGCAGTACTTC CASSQPGRSYEQYF
TRBJ2-1 TRBD2 TRBV6-2/TRBV6-3 many TGTGCCAGCAGTTCGAAGCGGGAGAGCTCCTACAATGAGCAGTTCTTC CASSSKRESSYNEQFF
TRBJ2-2 - TRBV4-2 many TGTGCCAGCAGCCAAGAACGGGGGCAGAACACCGGGGAGCTGTTTTTT CASSQERGQNTGELFF
TRBJ1-1 - TRBV29-1 - TGCAGCGTTGATGTTCAACCCTATGAAGCTTTCTTT CSVDVQPYEAFF
TRBJ2-7 - TRBV27 - TGTGCCAGCAGTCCCCGGACCCCGTCCTACGAGCAGTACTTC CASSPRTPSYEQYF
TRBJ1-1 - TRBV7-3 many TGTGCCAGCAGCCCGACAACGGCGGCCACTGAAGCTTTCTTT CASSPTTAATEAFF
TRBJ2-7 - TRBV6-2/TRBV6-3 - TGTGCCAGCAGTTCCCGGACGTCCTACGAGCAGTACTTC CASSSRTSYEQYF
TRBJ2-2 TRBD1 TRBV29-1 few TGCAGCGTTCCGCTGGGACAGGGCGAAGGAGGCGGGGAGCTGTTTTTT CSVPLGQGEGGGELFF
TRBJ1-3 - TRBV20-1 few TGCAGTGCTATTGATCAGGGAAGCTCTGGAAACACCATATATTTT CSAIDQGSSGNTIYF
TRBJ2-3 - TRBV24-1 - TGTGCCACCAGTGCGCCTCCCTCCACAGATACGCAGTATTTT CATSAPPSTDTQYF
TRBJ2-7 TRBD1 TRBV5-5 - TGTGTCAGCAGCTCCCCGACAGGGATTAAATCCTACGAGCAGTACTTC CVSSSPTGIKSYEQYF
TRBJ1-5 - TRBV7-9 many TGTGCCAGCAGCTTAACTGGCGGAGCGGGTACCCTAACTGTTGGTCAGCCCCAGCATTTT CASSLTGGAGTLTVGQPQHF
TRBJ2-3 - TRBV20-1 many TGCAGTGCTTGGGGAGATAGATCTACAGATACGCAGTATTTT CSAWGDRSTDTQYF
TRBJ1-1 - TRBV9 few TGTGCCAGCAGCAACAGACCTGAGAGGGCTGAAGCTTTCTTT CASSNRPERAEAFF
TRBJ1-1 - TRBV4-1 many TGCGCCAGCAGCCACGGTCCTCGAGGGGTCACTGAAGCTTTCTTT CASSHGPRGVTEAFF
TRBJ2-3 - TRBV5-1 once TGCGCCAGCAGCGCCGAAGGTTATACAGATACGCAGTATTTT CASSAEGYTDTQYF
TRBJ2-2 - TRBV7-3 many TGTGCCAGCAGCCCCAGGATGGGCACCGGGGAGCTGTTTTTT CASSPRMGTGELFF
TRBJ2-1 TRBD2 TRBV6-5 few TGTGCCAGCAGTCGGACTAGCGGGAGAAACCGGTACAATGAGCAGTTCTTC CASSRTSGRNRYNEQFF
TRBJ2-7 TRBD1 TRBV12-5 few TGTGCTAGTGGTTTGTTCTCCAGGGGGCTACACGAGCAGTACTTC CASGLFSRGLHEQYF
TRBJ1-1 - TRBV20-1 - TGCAGTGCTAACGGGGGTTCTGAAGCTTTCTTT CSANGGSEAFF
TRBJ2-7 - TRBV28 few TGTGCCAGCAGTTTATCTTCGCGGGGAACCTACGAGCAGTACTTC CASSLSSRGTYEQYF
TRBJ2-5 TRBD2 TRBV20-1 many TGCAGTGCTAGAGTAGAGCGGGGGGCCCTGGAGACCCAGTACTTC CSARVERGALETQYF